The 13 T cell receptor beta chains given below trace back to one sample, sequenced in a study of shared clonotypes between healthy human individuals. Data came from immunoSEQ multiplex PCR; TCRdb stores just in-frame clones and leaves some out. The profile covers 2 million to 2.5 million clones, with roughly 92% appearing a single time and 0.3% to 0.45% taken by the ten largest. Sequencing input: naive CD4+ T cells from PBMCs. Subset indicated: CD45RA+ positively selected. These receptors came from a man aged 18-30 years in good health. Some clones in this sample may be carry-over from other donors' samples.

The genes are TRBV11-2 and TRBJ2-2, with 10 nucleotides matching TRBD2. J was trimmed by 5 bases and V by 3 bases; bases with no gene match: 9. Germline V gene lookup returns CDR1 SGHAT and CDR2 FQNNGV. This CDR3 region has 17 residues. The CDR3 DNA follows: TGTGCCAGCAGCTTGGAACCTAGCGGGAGACGAACCGGGGAGCTGTTTTTT. This translates into CASSLEPSGRRTGELFF.

The chain is built from TRBV6-1 and TRBJ1-4, with 7 bases identical to TRBD1. V gave up 7 bases and J gave up 6 bases; unmatched junction bases: 11. The germline gives CDR1 MNHNS, CDR2 SASEGT. The CDR3 covers 15 residues. The CDR3 sequence: CASTRGGAGDEKLFF. The CDR3 region has the DNA TGTGCCAGCACCAGGGGGGGGGCCGGTGATGAAAAACTGTTTTTT.

The V call is TRBV11-2, the J call TRBJ2-3; no firm D call. The CDR3 contains 14 residues. Trimming took off 5 bases at V and 8 bases at J, with 17 bases between the two ends. CDR1 and CDR2 (germline): SGHAT, FQNNGV. CDR3 DNA: TGTGCCAGCAGCAAACTCCTTCGTGGGGTTACGCAGTATTTT. It translates to CASSKLLRGVTQYF.

The table lists this clone with a few counts. At the DNA level, this CDR3 is encoded by other sequences in the same sample as well. This chain joins TRBV5-4 and TRBJ1-1; D uncertain. CDR1 is SGHNT and CDR2 is YYREEE in the germline V gene (reference sequence). V dropped 5 bases and J dropped 0 bases, with 5 bases sitting between them. The CDR3 totals 12 residues. CDR3 protein: CASSPMNTEAFF. CDR3 nucleotide sequence: TGTGCCAGCAGTCCAATGAACACTGAAGCTTTCTTT.

As DNA, the CDR3 is TGTGCCAGCAGCGCACGGACTAGCGGGGGGACCGGGGAGCTGTTTTTT. Its translation is CASSARTSGGTGELFF. The chain is built from TRBV5-4 and TRBJ2-2; 14 nucleotides match TRBD2. The CDR3 has 16 amino acids. With 4 bases clipped from V and 5 bases from J, the junction kept 4 bases outside the gene matches. Germline values: CDR1 SGHNT, CDR2 YYREEE (reference sequence).

This clone occurred once. The J gene is TRBJ2-3, the V gene TRBV29-1; 14 positions match TRBD2. V shed 6 bases, J shed 0 bases, and the junction held 11 bases outside the gene matches. CDR1 and CDR2 (germline): SQVTM, ANQGSEA. The CDR3 length is 18 residues. The CDR3, as DNA: TGCAGCGTAGCGGGACTAGCGGGAGAAGGATGGAGCACAGATACGCAGTATTTT. Its protein is CSVAGLAGEGWSTDTQYF.

CDR3 sequence reads: CASSLRTEPGELFF. The CDR3 coding sequence is TGTGCCAGCAGCTTGAGGACTGAGCCCGGGGAGCTGTTTTTT. V is TRBV5-4 and J is TRBJ2-2; tentatively, D is TRBD2 (5 bases). Trimming cost V 1 base and J 6 bases, with 10 bases left between them. There are 14 residues in the CDR3. Germline values: CDR1 SGHNT, CDR2 YYREEE (reference sequence).

With respect to this clone: Other DNA variants within this sample encode the same CDR3. J is TRBJ2-1 and V is TRBV6-5; D perhaps matches TRBD2 (5 bases). V lost 0 bases to trimming and J lost 2 bases, with 11 bases between them. The germline gives CDR1 MNHEY, CDR2 SVGAGI. CDR3 length: 16 amino acids. The CDR3 bases are TGTGCCAGCAGTTACTCGTCTAGCCCGGCCTACAATGAGCAGTTCTTC. This sequence encodes CASSYSSSPAYNEQFF.

The chain links TRBV5-1 to TRBJ1-2, with 8 bases lining up with TRBD1. Germline values: CDR1 SGHRS, CDR2 YFSETQ. There are 12 residues in the CDR3. Unmatched junction bases numbered 12, after V lost 6 bases and J lost 14 bases. The CDR3 loop reads CASILDGTGLTF. Written as DNA, the CDR3 is TGCGCCAGCATCCTCGATGGGACAGGCCTAACCTTC.

The chain has TRBV30 and TRBJ2-5; D might be TRBD2 (6 bases). The DNA end is more similar to TRBJ2-7, so the J call may be wrong. The CDR3 runs 11 residues. Per the germline V gene, CDR1 is GTSNPN and CDR2 is SVGIG (reference sequence). The CDR3 loop reads CAWSPGDEQYF. CDR3 nucleotides: TGTGCCTGGAGTCCGGGGGACGAGCAGTACTTC.

The chain has TRBV14 and TRBJ1-4, with 11 positions matching TRBD1. With V trimmed by 1 base and J by 1 base, 5 bases remained unmatched. This CDR3 comprises 18 residues. Germline V gene lookup returns CDR1 SGHDN and CDR2 FVKESK. CDR3 sequence reads: CASSQAIGTGGTNEKLFF. The DNA for the CDR3 is TGTGCCAGCAGCCAAGCTATAGGGACAGGGGGAACTAATGAAAAACTGTTTTTT.

The rearrangement uses TRBV11-2 and TRBJ1-6; D might be TRBD1 (6 bases). V lost 0 bases and J lost 4, with 10 bases in between. CDR1 and CDR2 from the germline V gene are SGHAT and FQNNGV. This CDR3 has 16 residues. CDR3 bases: TGTGCCAGCAGCTTAGATAGGACAGATTATAATTCACCCCTCCACTTT. Residues: CASSLDRTDYNSPLHF.

The chain joins TRBV6-4 to TRBJ1-1; TRBD1 aligns across 7 bases. This CDR3 is built from 19 residues. Germline V gives CDR1 MRHNA, CDR2 SNTAGT. V shed 7 bases, J shed 1 base, and the junction held 21 bases outside the gene matches. CDR3 sequence: CASNGRRRTGDPQNTEAFF. The CDR3 DNA is TGTGCCAGCAACGGACGGCGGAGAACAGGGGACCCCCAGAACACTGAAGCTTTCTTT.